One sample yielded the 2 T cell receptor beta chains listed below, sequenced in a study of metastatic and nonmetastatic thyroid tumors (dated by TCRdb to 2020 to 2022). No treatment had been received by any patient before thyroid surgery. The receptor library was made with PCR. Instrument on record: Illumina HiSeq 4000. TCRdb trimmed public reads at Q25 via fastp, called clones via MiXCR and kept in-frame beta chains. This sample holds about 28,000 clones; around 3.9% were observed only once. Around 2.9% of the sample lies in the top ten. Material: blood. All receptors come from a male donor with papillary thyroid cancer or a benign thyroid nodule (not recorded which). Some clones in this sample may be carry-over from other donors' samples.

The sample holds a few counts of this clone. The CDR3 nucleotides are TGTGCCAGCATCCCGACACAGGGTCACTATGGCTACACCTTC. Translating it yields CASIPTQGHYGYTF. The chain carries TRBV9 and TRBJ1-2, with D possibly being TRBD1 (6 bases). The length of the CDR3 is 14 residues. Germline CDR1 and CDR2: SGDLS and YYNGEE. The ends were cut back, 6 bases at V and 3 bases at J, with 15 bases in the middle.

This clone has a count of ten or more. The CDR3 loop is CASRDRVGQPQHF. In nucleotides, the CDR3 is TGTGCCAGCCGGGACAGGGTCGGTCAGCCCCAGCATTTT. This chain joins TRBV19 and TRBJ1-5, with 9 positions matching TRBD1. The CDR3 loop spans 13 amino acids. With 9 bases clipped from V and 6 bases from J, the junction kept 6 bases outside the gene matches. Germline assignment: CDR1 LNHDA and CDR2 SQIVND (reference sequence).